These 11 T cell receptor beta chains came from one sample sequenced in a study of blood T cell repertoires in COVID-19. Assay used: immunoSEQ multiplex PCR; TCRdb lists only in-frame clones, some missing. The table shows some 290,000 clones, with 85% to 95% occurring only once. The specimen sequenced was PBMCs or T cells enriched from blood (not recorded which). The receptors derive from a woman aged 30 to 39 who had been exposed to COVID-19.

This clone has a single count. The chain has TRBV27 and TRBJ2-7; a weak D match, TRBD2 (5 bases). CDR3 length: 15 residues. Trimming stripped 1 base from V and 6 bases from J, with 16 bases between. Per germline, CDR1 MNHEY and CDR2 SMNVEV (reference sequence). Here the CDR3 reads CASSLFDGERSEQYF. CDR3 DNA sequence: TGTGCCAGCAGTTTATTCGACGGGGAACGGAGCGAGCAGTACTTC.

V and J are TRBV10-3 and TRBJ1-1; the D is unclear. This CDR3 spans 14 amino acids. CDR1 is ENHRY, CDR2 SYGVKD, per germline. V lost 2 bases, J lost 6 bases, and 13 bases lay in between. CDR3 in DNA: TGTGCCATCAGTGAGCCCAGCGAAAAGGCTGAAGCTTTCTTT. It specifies CAISEPSEKAEAFF.

The chain has TRBV7-6 and TRBJ2-1; 9 bases fit TRBD2. This CDR3 has 14 residues. V lost 4 bases, J lost 10 bases, and 8 bases stayed unmatched. The germline CDR1 and CDR2 sequences are SGHVS and FNYEAQ. The CDR3 nucleotides are TGTGCCAGCAGCTACAGGACTAGCGACGACGAGCAGTTCTTC. Translated: CASSYRTSDDEQFF.

This chain links TRBV18 with TRBJ1-2; 8 bases agree with TRBD1. Germline trimming cut 5 bases from V and 6 bases from J; bases unmatched to any gene: 5. Germline V gene data show CDR1 as KGHSH and CDR2 as LQKENI. This CDR3 is built from 13 residues. The CDR3 nucleotides are TGTGCCAGCTCATTAGACAGGGGCCATGGCTACACCTTC. Protein: CASSLDRGHGYTF.

V and J are TRBV5-6 and TRBJ1-6, with TRBD1 identical over 7 bases. V dropped 1 base and J dropped 4; count of bases not matched to a gene: 8. The CDR3 has 17 amino acids. CDR1 SGHDT and CDR2 YYEEEE come from the germline V gene. The CDR3 DNA reads TGTGCCAGCAGCTTGCTTCCTCCGGGACAGTATAATTCACCCCTCCACTTT. This encodes CASSLLPPGQYNSPLHF. Looking up the rest from reference TRBV5-6 and TRBJ1-6 gives the full variable domain: DAGVTQSPTHLIKTRGQQVTLRCSPKSGHDTVSWYQQALGQGPQFIFQYYEEEERQRGNFPDRFSGHQFPNYSSELNVNALLLGDSALYLCASSLLPPGQYNSPLHFGNGTRLTVT.

The V gene is TRBV6-5, the J gene TRBJ2-5; 7 bases agree with TRBD2. With 6 bases clipped from V and 5 bases from J, the junction kept 12 bases outside the gene matches. The CDR3 is made up of 15 amino acids. Germline CDR1 is MNHEY and CDR2 is SVGAGI. CDR3 loop: CASSKRLARGETQYF. In nucleotides, the CDR3 is TGTGCCAGCAGCAAGAGACTAGCTCGGGGGGAGACCCAGTACTTC.

This chain joins TRBV29-1 and TRBJ2-1; TRBD2 agrees at 7 bases. J gave up 7 bases and V 4 bases, and 7 bases lay outside the gene matches. The length of the CDR3 is 13 residues. Germline V CDR1 and CDR2: SQVTM, ANQGSEA. The CDR3 bases are TGCAGCGTTGGTCCGCTGGGGGGGAATGAGCAGTTCTTC. Translation: CSVGPLGGNEQFF.

The V call is TRBV30, the J call TRBJ2-7; TRBD1 matches 8 bases. Trimming at V came to 0 bases and at J to 5 bases, leaving 12 bases not matched to a gene. The CDR3 sequence is 16 residues long. The V gene's germline CDR1 is GTSNPN and CDR2 SVGIG (reference sequence). For the CDR3, the DNA is TGTGCCTGGAGTGTGGGGTGGAGACAGGGGCTGGACGAGCAGTACTTC. It codes for CAWSVGWRQGLDEQYF.

V gene TRBV14 combines with J gene TRBJ2-1; 10 bases agree with TRBD1. The CDR3 has 15 residues. V lost 3 bases and J lost 7; bases outside the gene matches: 6. In germline, CDR1 is SGHDN, CDR2 FVKESK. The CDR3 loop reads CASSQFRTGGNEQFF. CDR3 nucleotide sequence: TGTGCCAGCAGCCAGTTCCGGACAGGGGGGAATGAGCAGTTCTTC.

V gene TRBV6-2 or TRBV6-3 combines with J gene TRBJ1-1, with 7 bases that match TRBD1. This CDR3 has 17 amino acids. CDR1 and CDR2 (germline): MNHEY, SVGEGT. V shed 4 bases, J shed 3 bases, and the junction held 14 bases outside the gene matches. CDR3 DNA sequence: TGTGCCAGCAGTTGGGAATCCCGACAGGGATGGGACACTGAAGCTTTCTTT. It encodes CASSWESRQGWDTEAFF.

J is TRBJ2-5 and V is TRBV27; tentatively, D is TRBD2 (7 bases). Germline assignment: CDR1 MNHEY and CDR2 SMNVEV (reference sequence). V lost 8 bases and J 1 base, leaving 17 bases between the germline ends. This CDR3 spans 15 amino acids. DNA of the CDR3: TGTGCCAGCGGCAAGGGGGGGAAGCCCCAAGAGACCCAGTACTTC. It yields the protein CASGKGGKPQETQYF.